This T cell receptor beta chain appears in the sequencing data of a study of neurological immune-mediated disorders. The cDNA came from 5'RACE with 10-nucleotide random UMIs. A single record per CDR3 protein comes from TCRdb applying MiXCR to the 5' RACE reads. The sample holds approximately 38,000 distinct CDR3 sequences; just under 7.5% are singletons and the top ten take about 6%. Many counts were recorded for this clonotype. The receptor was isolated from a man aged 50-59 years in good health. The sequencing input was CD4+ T cells from blood.

The CDR3 DNA reads as TGTGCCAGCAGCCCCGCAGTCCGAGAGACCCAGTACTTC. Translation: CASSPAVRETQYF. This chain links TRBV7-2 with TRBJ2-5; D is uncertain. Germline V gene data show CDR1 as SGHTA and CDR2 as FQGNSA. This CDR3 contains 13 residues. Trimming pared 5 bases from V and 4 bases from J, leaving 11 bases between.